The sequence of this T cell receptor (beta chain) was determined in a study of blood T cell repertoires in COVID-19. Method: immunoSEQ multiplex PCR; TCRdb's copy keeps in-frame clones and lacks some. Of 200,000 to 300,000 clones in the sample, around 86% were seen once. This CDR3 comprises 17 residues. V shed 7 bases and J 8 bases; nucleotides not matched to a gene: 13. Germline lookup yields CDR1 LNHDA and CDR2 SQIVND (reference sequence). The receptor comes from a woman of 80 years or more with COVID-19, enrolled during active disease. Sequencing input: peripheral blood. The V and J genes are TRBV19 and TRBJ1-6, with TRBD1 matching 11 bases. CDR3 amino acids: CASKGLRTGGADSPLHF. DNA of the CDR3: TGTGCCAGTAAGGGCCTTAGGACAGGGGGCGCGGATTCACCCCTCCACTTT.